This T cell receptor beta chain was obtained from a study of T cell clonotyping in hematopoietic cell transplantation. Overall study results and limits: Pathologically expanded recipient clonotypes increased progressively from day 30 to day 180 as diversity fell. Broader posttransplant TCR repertoire diversity was predicted by graft donor and pretransplant recipient Inverse Simpson Index values.

Clones were read by immunoSEQ multiplex PCR, and TCRdb kept only the in-frame ones, dropping some. The data hold approximately 26,000 clones, with under 95% observed a single time. Time point meaning: recipient sample about 28 days before transplant, after cytoreduction. Samples: about 28 days before transplant, then days 30, 100 and 180 after. Of note for this clone: Its antigen is unknown.

The clonotype originates from a man aged 50 to 60 with acute myeloid leukemia. Some clones in this sample may be carry-over from other donors' samples. The source was peripheral blood mononuclear cells, collected before stem cell transplant.

The CDR3 spells CAWKKLNSGANVLTF. The CDR3 DNA reads TGTGCCTGGAAGAAGCTAAACTCTGGGGCCAACGTCCTGACTTTC. This chain connects TRBV30 to TRBJ2-6; no definite D call. The V end was cut by 4 bases, the J end by 0 bases, with 10 bases between. Germline loops: CDR1 GTSNPN, CDR2 SVGIG (reference sequence). This CDR3 comprises 15 residues.